Listed below are T cell receptor beta chains from one sample, sequenced in a study of OX40 agonist ivuxolimab in advanced cancers. Method: immunoSEQ multiplex PCR; TCRdb's copy keeps in-frame clones and lacks some. The repertoire has about 40,000 clones, more than 70% of them found once; the top ten carry around 12%. The sample here was CD4+ or CD8+ T cells sorted from blood, taken in a trial of the OX40 agonist ivuxolimab. These receptors came from an adult with an advanced solid tumor such as melanoma, head and neck, liver or kidney cancer. Each CDR3 is given with its conserved first and last residue. A row's size may be missing; if present it is once, few, many or a size class.

>TRBJ1-1|TRBV28|-
CATFWGAGGNTEAFF
>TRBJ2-7|TRBV7-8|once
CASSFGGQGAMIDEQYF
>TRBJ2-7|TRBV9|few
CASSVAPGSSYEQYF
>TRBJ2-5|TRBV25-1|-
CASGGQQETQYF
>TRBJ1-2|TRBV7-9|-
CASSLGGQGNYGYTF
>TRBJ2-3|TRBV13|-
CASSFREELLTDTQYF
>TRBJ1-2|TRBV18|medium-sized
CASSPQKGSYYGYTF
>TRBJ2-1|TRBV30|-
CAWSVRRPEQFF
>TRBJ2-2|TRBV19|-
CASSKLREGNTGELFF
>TRBJ2-3|TRBV27|-
CASKAGGPLDTQYF
>TRBJ2-7|TRBV7-9|-
CASSPGGGVEQYF
>TRBJ2-7|TRBV18|few
CASSSTDSVTYEQYF
>TRBJ1-2|TRBV9|few
CASSVDRGGYTF
>TRBJ2-5|TRBV5-6|-
CASSWGTSGTETQYF
>TRBJ2-5|TRBV6-5|-
CASSYSNLGQETQYF
>TRBJ2-1|TRBV9|-
CASSVGLAGGGEQFF
>TRBJ1-2|TRBV7-9|once
CASSLAGNYGYTF
>TRBJ2-7|TRBV5-6|-
CASSLAYEQYF
>TRBJ1-5|TRBV4-1|-
CASSQESSNQPQHF
>TRBJ1-5|TRBV30|-
CAWSVRRGSNQPQHF
>TRBJ2-1|TRBV27|-
CASRRLAGVYNEQFF
>TRBJ1-5|TRBV28|-
CASSSPRWSLNQPQHF
>TRBJ2-1|TRBV7-9|-
CASSFGGPIEQFF
>TRBJ1-4|TRBV7-9|-
CASSLVTSGWDEKLFF
>TRBJ1-1|TRBV4-1|-
CASSQVGTSEAFF
>TRBJ1-1|TRBV19|-
CASSIRDIGPTEAFF
>TRBJ1-2|TRBV6-6|-
CASLTGMGYTF
>TRBJ2-4|TRBV5-6|-
CASSLGAGELNIQYF
>TRBJ1-4|TRBV7-6|-
CASSLDGQGQDEKLFF
>TRBJ2-7|TRBV7-6|-
CASSPQSSYEQYF
>TRBJ1-2|TRBV18|-
CASSPRPGQGPNYGYTF
>TRBJ2-7|TRBV7-6|-
CASSPPGRLSYEQYF
>TRBJ2-1|TRBV5-1|-
CATDGGDKYNEQFF
>TRBJ2-2|TRBV5-1|once
CASSRRGPGTGELFF
>TRBJ1-1|TRBV2|-
CASSEEGRRNTEAFF
>TRBJ2-1|TRBV27|-
CASSPSGTSGRSGEQFF
>TRBJ2-3|TRBV11-2|-
CASSLVLRERTDTQYF
>TRBJ2-5|TRBV5-8|once
CASSYGQGLRETQYF
>TRBJ2-1|TRBV29-1|-
CSVGDRGYEQFF
>TRBJ2-1|TRBV27|-
CASSLYLDPLGSYNEQFF
>TRBJ2-7|TRBV29-1|-
CSVEDPQGISYEQYF
>TRBJ1-2|TRBV5-6|-
CASSFGQGALLYGYTF
>TRBJ2-2|TRBV29-1|-
CSAAPDRGLTGELFF
>TRBJ2-7|TRBV5-1|-
CASSLVAPMNRVSYEQYF
>TRBJ1-5|TRBV4-1|-
CASSPINRGSSNQPQHF
>TRBJ1-2|TRBV2|-
CASGQGRGYTF
>TRBJ1-2|TRBV6-1|few
CASSEVGVGAYTF
>TRBJ2-5|TRBV15|-
CATSRDKGIQETQYF
>TRBJ2-5|TRBV27|-
CASRGRGGLETQYF
>TRBJ1-5|TRBV4-1|-
CASSEGRGHQPQHF
>TRBJ2-7|TRBV28|-
CASSLRDRNIYEQYF
>TRBJ2-7|TRBV13|-
CASSLDRGYEQYF
>TRBJ2-1|TRBV9|-
CASSVVGTSGGNEQFF
>TRBJ2-3|TRBV7-8|once
CASSSQTDTQYF
>TRBJ1-1|TRBV27|once
CASSLAPLGAAFF
>TRBJ1-5|TRBV7-8|once
CASSLGTLGQPQHF
>TRBJ2-4|TRBV13|-
CASSLLAKNIQYF
>TRBJ2-5|TRBV6-5|-
CASSPLPGASETQYF
>TRBJ2-3|TRBV6-5|-
CASAAGGRDTQYF